The present T cell receptor beta chain was sequenced within a study of blood T cell repertoires in COVID-19. Measured with immunoSEQ multiplex PCR; TCRdb has only the in-frame clones, and not every one. The sample lists 110,000 to 150,000 clones; about 91% were seen once. Deletions cut 3 bases from V and 3 bases from J, with 13 bases between. The V gene's germline CDR1 is MNHEY and CDR2 SVGEGT. The CDR3 is 15 residues long. Sequencing input: peripheral blood. This receptor was obtained from a woman aged 55-69 years with acute or convalescent COVID-19. The V call is TRBV6-2 or TRBV6-3, the J call TRBJ2-3; maybe TRBD1 (5 bases). For the CDR3, the DNA is TGTGCCAGCAGTTATGGCCAGGGTGTAACAGATACGCAGTATTTT. It yields the protein CASSYGQGVTDTQYF.